This T cell receptor (beta chain) was sequenced for a study of human T cells and chemical hapten exposure. Study outcomes and limitations: It was expanded TCRs that formed significantly more large CDR3 similarity clusters than controls did. TCRs exceeding 1 in 1000 frequency stayed unchanged with DPC sensitization.

The sample's time point: patch test 2, 6 weeks after DPC sensitization. Treatment described: therapeutic diphenylcyclopropenone sensitization with weekly scalp DPC. TCRdb re-called the RACE reads through MiXCR, storing one row per CDR3 protein. The sample includes roughly 150,000 distinct CDR3 sequences, approximately 12% of them seen just once. This clonotype was observed a handful of times. What it binds is not known. Sequences were derived from whole blood, sampled in connection with sensitization to the hapten diphenylcyclopropenone (DPC). This TCR was sampled from a woman between 45 and 65 years old with alopecia areata. Some clones in this sample may be carry-over from other donors' samples.

Written as DNA, the CDR3 is TGTGCCAGCCGGGCGGGGTTCAAAAACATTCAGTACTTC. It yields the protein CASRAGFKNIQYF. The chain is built from TRBV6-5 and TRBJ2-4; possibly TRBD2 for D (6 bases). The CDR3 length is 13 residues. Trimming removed 8 bases at V and 3 bases at J, with 11 bases between. CDR1 is MNHEY, CDR2 SVGAGI, per germline.